Below are 30 T cell receptor beta chains sequenced from a single sample in a study of T cells expressing NK-cell markers (dated by TCRdb to the early 2020s). The protocol used for the library was 5' RACE. TCRdb lists the instrument as Illumina HiSeq 2000. After reprocessing by TCRdb, each CDR3 protein sequence is one entry, and no DNA is given. For this sample, the table gives approximately 150,000 distinct CDR3 sequences. The top ten hold 9% to 15% of the sample. The sequencing sample was made of blood T cells: a sorted CD56 or NKG2C T cell subset, CD4+ or CD8+ T cells, or bulk PBMC T cells (not recorded which). These receptor sequences come from a young man in good health. Donor details come from another sample of the same person, matched by shared clones.

The chain employs TRBV14 and TRBJ2-5; the TCRdb call, TRBD1, lacks DNA for checking. CDR3 size: 13 residues. In germline, CDR1 is SGHDN, CDR2 FVKESK. Here the CDR3 reads CASNLRGTETQYF.

This chain uses TRBV13 with TRBJ1-4; TCRdb selects TRBD1, and the lack of DNA leaves this call unchecked. Germline V gene sequence: CDR1 PRHDT, CDR2 FYEKMQ (reference sequence). This CDR3 contains 14 residues. The CDR3 sequence is CASSWRGGDEKLFF.

This chain links TRBV11-2 with TRBJ1-2. The CDR3 runs 15 residues. The V gene's germline CDR1 is SGHAT and CDR2 FQNNGV. The chain's CDR3 is CASKALAMSNYGYTF.

The chain carries TRBV6-4 and TRBJ1-1; TCRdb's assignment of TRBD1 cannot be checked, as there is no DNA. Germline V gene data show CDR1 as MRHNA and CDR2 as SNTAGT. The CDR3 consists of 14 residues. The CDR3: CASRLTGSNTEAFF.

J is TRBJ1-5 and V is TRBV19; TCRdb's D call of TRBD1 is untestable without DNA. The CDR3 is made up of 17 amino acids. In germline, CDR1 is LNHDA, CDR2 SQIVND (reference sequence). CDR3 sequence: CASSIAPVRSSNQPQHF.

The chain combines TRBV11-2 with TRBJ2-3; TCRdb gives TRBD2 as the D gene, but with no DNA this cannot be confirmed. Looked up from germline, CDR1 is SGHAT and CDR2 is FQNNGV. CDR3 length: 13 residues. CDR3 amino acids: CASSTRGYVTQYF.

CDR3 amino acids: CATSDLPAGGIQTDTQYF. V gene TRBV24-1 combines with J gene TRBJ2-3; without DNA, the TCRdb call of TRBD2 cannot be checked. Germline-derived CDR1 and CDR2 are KGHDR and SFDVKD. The length of the CDR3 is 18 residues.

The chain links TRBV24-1 to TRBJ2-2; TCRdb's D call of TRBD1 is untestable without DNA. Germline lookup yields CDR1 KGHDR and CDR2 SFDVKD. The CDR3 is made up of 14 amino acids. CDR3 amino acids: CATGQGNYTGELFF.

The genes are TRBV3-1 and TRBJ1-4; the TRBD1 assignment by TCRdb is unverifiable without DNA. The CDR3 extends over 14 amino acids. Per germline, CDR1 LGHDT and CDR2 YNNKEL (reference sequence). The CDR3 sequence: CASSHLDRGEKLFF.

The chain links TRBV7-9 to TRBJ2-1. In germline, CDR1 is SEHNR, CDR2 FQNEAQ (reference sequence). CDR3 length: 14 residues. The CDR3 region is CASQINRGVDEQFF.

This chain uses TRBV7-9 with TRBJ2-1. Germline lookup yields CDR1 SEHNR and CDR2 FQNEAQ (reference sequence). This CDR3 is 15 amino acids long. This chain's CDR3 is CASSLAVSSYNEQFF.

The chain is built from TRBV7-8 and TRBJ2-2; TCRdb gives TRBD2 as the D gene, but with no DNA this cannot be confirmed. Germline V CDR1 and CDR2: SGHVS, FQNEAQ. This CDR3 comprises 16 residues. CDR3 in amino acids: CASSTKPTSVSGELFF.

The chain has TRBV29-1 and TRBJ2-3; the TCRdb D gene call, TRBD1, has no DNA to confirm it. CDR1 SQVTM and CDR2 ANQGSEA come from the germline V gene. The CDR3 runs 15 residues. CDR3 sequence: CSVEAPEQFTDTQYF.

The rearrangement links TRBV7-3 to TRBJ2-3. Germline V CDR1 and CDR2: SGHTA, FQGTGA. CDR3 length equals 16 residues. Here the CDR3 reads CASSLTGDSSTDTQYF.

The V gene is TRBV12-5, the J gene TRBJ1-3; TCRdb reports TRBD1, a call that lacks DNA to check it against. Germline V lookup: CDR1 LGHNT, CDR2 FRNRAP. CDR3 length: 19 residues. This chain's CDR3 is CASGLVPNPTGSSGNTIYF.

The chain links TRBV28 to TRBJ2-1; TCRdb outputs TRBD1, but without DNA this stays unchecked. Germline V lookup: CDR1 MDHEN, CDR2 SYDVKM. The CDR3 length is 15 residues. CDR3 sequence reads: CASSLTGKNYNEQFF.

The chain recombines TRBV18 with TRBJ1-2; TCRdb reports TRBD1, a call that lacks DNA to check it against. This CDR3 contains 14 residues. In germline, CDR1 is KGHSH, CDR2 LQKENI. The chain's CDR3 is CASAGTGLHYGYTF.

This sequence joins TRBV11-2 and TRBJ2-2; checking the TCRdb D call of TRBD1 is not possible without DNA. The CDR3 is 18 amino acids. Germline V gene sequence: CDR1 SGHAT, CDR2 FQNNGV. The CDR3 here is CASSSYGQDRANTGELFF.

The chain's CDR3 is CASSVPGLAGSYNEQFF. V is TRBV12-3 or TRBV12-4 and J is TRBJ2-1; no DNA is available, so the TRBD2 call from TCRdb remains unchecked. This CDR3 has 17 amino acids.

The CDR3 loop reads CASSFSGTTGELFF. The chain recombines TRBV12-3 or TRBV12-4 with TRBJ2-2. The CDR3 runs to 14 residues.

The chain joins TRBV4-1 to TRBJ2-7; TCRdb gives TRBD1 as the D gene, but with no DNA this cannot be confirmed. CDR3 length: 15 residues. Per the germline V gene, CDR1 is MGHRA and CDR2 is YSYEKL. CDR3 sequence: CASSQRDGGSYEQYF.

The gene calls are TRBV10-3 and TRBJ2-1; TCRdb lists TRBD2, though no DNA is available to test this call. The germline CDR1 and CDR2 sequences are ENHRY and SYGVKD. CDR3 length equals 14 residues. CDR3 amino acids: CAVEPDGLGYEQFF.

The chain joins TRBV21-1 to TRBJ2-1. TRBV21-1 is assigned pseudogene status. The CDR3 is 14 residues long. The CDR3 region is CASSKYRVTNEQFF.

The chain employs TRBV6-5 and TRBJ2-3; TCRdb's D call of TRBD1 is untestable without DNA. CDR3 length: 14 residues. Germline V CDR1 and CDR2: MNHEY, SVGAGI. This CDR3 reads CASSSLGTSDTQYF.

The chain links TRBV30 to TRBJ1-1; lacking DNA, the TRBD1 call made by TCRdb goes unchecked. The CDR3 totals 13 residues. The germline V gene encodes CDR1 GTSNPN and CDR2 SVGIG (reference sequence). The CDR3 here is CAWDRGVNTEAFF.

The chain uses TRBV3-1 and TRBJ2-3; the D call of TRBD2 rests on TCRdb alone, since no DNA is present to check it. This CDR3 is built from 16 residues. Germline V CDR1 and CDR2: LGHDT, YNNKEL (reference sequence). CDR3 sequence: CASSPSDYPSTDTQYF.

V usage is TRBV28 and J usage is TRBJ2-1. The germline V gene encodes CDR1 MDHEN and CDR2 SYDVKM. This CDR3 has 15 residues. CDR3 in amino acids: CASSFVPYQHNEQFF.

The chain combines TRBV30 with TRBJ2-3; checking the TCRdb D call of TRBD2 is not possible without DNA. CDR1 GTSNPN and CDR2 SVGIG come from the germline V gene (reference sequence). This CDR3 spans 15 amino acids. The CDR3 is CAWTGTSTRWDTQYF. The full variable domain, completed using reference TRBV30 and TRBJ2-3, is SQTIHQWPATLVQPVGSPLSLECTVEGTSNPNLYWYRQAAGRGLQLLFYSVGIGQISSEVPQNLSASRPQDRQFILSSKKLLLSDSGFYLCAWTGTSTRWDTQYFGPGTRLTVL.

The V call is TRBV12-3 or TRBV12-4, the J call TRBJ2-1; TCRdb indicates TRBD2, and absent DNA this call remains unverified. The length of the CDR3 is 13 residues. The CDR3 here is CASSARARDEQFF.

CDR3: CATSDLRANNEQFF. The chain carries TRBV24-1 and TRBJ2-1. The CDR3 consists of 14 residues. Germline V CDR1 and CDR2: KGHDR, SFDVKD.